These T cell receptor beta chains were read from a single sample in a study of T cell changes during pregnancy in multiple sclerosis. The protocol was immunoSEQ multiplex PCR, while the TCRdb copy is restricted to in-frame clones and leaves out a portion. The data contain roughly 41,000 clones, approximately 91% of them seen just once; the ten biggest clones take up 6% to 7%. Sequenced here: CD8+ T cells from peripheral blood mononuclear cells, sampled in the third trimester of pregnancy. The receptors stem from a female donor with multiple sclerosis, enrolled in a pregnancy study. Both conserved end residues are part of each CDR3. Fields, in order: J gene, V gene, clone size, D gene, CDR3 DNA, CDR3 protein. D genes are given only for firm matches. Clone size is not always given. Where it is, it says once, few, many or a class for expanded clones.

J: TRBJ2-3; V: TRBV7-8; size: .; D: .; DNA: TGTGCCAGCAGCAATTTTCACCGGGACACGGAAAATACGCAGTATTTT; CDR3: CASSNFHRDTENTQYF
J: TRBJ2-2; V: TRBV6-1; size: .; D: .; DNA: TGTGCCAGCAGTGAAGAGTCTAGTGGCACCGGGGAGCTGTTTTTT; CDR3: CASSEESSGTGELFF
J: TRBJ2-1; V: TRBV6-4; size: .; D: TRBD2; DNA: TGTGCCAGCAGTGACACTAGCGGGGGGGCCAATGAGCAGTTCTTC; CDR3: CASSDTSGGANEQFF
J: TRBJ2-1; V: TRBV19; size: .; D: TRBD1; DNA: TGTGCCAGTAGTGGGACAGGGGTAATTGAGCAGTTCTTC; CDR3: CASSGTGVIEQFF
J: TRBJ2-3; V: TRBV27; size: .; D: .; DNA: TGTGCCAGCAGTTCTGGTAGCGGCACAGATACGCAGTATTTT; CDR3: CASSSGSGTDTQYF
J: TRBJ2-1; V: TRBV5-6; size: .; D: TRBD2; DNA: TGTGCCAGCAGCTTCTTGACTAGCGGCTACAATGAGCAGTTCTTC; CDR3: CASSFLTSGYNEQFF
J: TRBJ1-5; V: TRBV2; size: once; D: TRBD1; DNA: TGTGCCAGCAGGGCAGGGGGCTATAGCAATCAGCCCCAGCATTTT; CDR3: CASRAGGYSNQPQHF
J: TRBJ2-3; V: TRBV6-4; size: .; D: TRBD2; DNA: TGTGCCAGCAGTGGGGAGGGCCGGGACACAGATACGCAGTATTTT; CDR3: CASSGEGRDTDTQYF
J: TRBJ1-5; V: TRBV19; size: .; D: TRBD1; DNA: TGTGCCAGTAGTAAAACAGGGGTTCAGCCCCAGCATTTT; CDR3: CASSKTGVQPQHF
J: TRBJ2-2; V: TRBV28; size: .; D: .; DNA: TGTGCCAGCAGTTTATTTGAACCTACAGCGAACACCGGGGAGCTGTTTTTT; CDR3: CASSLFEPTANTGELFF
J: TRBJ1-2; V: TRBV14; size: few; D: TRBD1; DNA: TGTGCCAGCAGCCAAGTCGGAGGGGGCGATGGCTACACCTTC; CDR3: CASSQVGGGDGYTF
J: TRBJ2-1; V: TRBV10-3; size: .; D: TRBD1; DNA: TGTGCCATCAGTGACATTACCTCGGACAGGACCGGCAATGAGCAGTTCTTC; CDR3: CAISDITSDRTGNEQFF
J: TRBJ2-7; V: TRBV5-6; size: .; D: TRBD2; DNA: TGTGCCAGCAGCTTGGGCGGGGGTTCCTCCTACGAGCAGTACTTC; CDR3: CASSLGGGSSYEQYF
J: TRBJ1-4; V: TRBV7-6; size: .; D: TRBD1; DNA: TGTGCCAGCAGCTTAGATTCCGCAGGGGGCTTTGAAAAACTGTTTTTT; CDR3: CASSLDSAGGFEKLFF
J: TRBJ2-7; V: TRBV18; size: .; D: .; DNA: TGTGCCAGCTCATCACAGCCCCAGGCTTCCGAGCAGTACTTC; CDR3: CASSSQPQASEQYF
J: TRBJ2-7; V: TRBV29-1; size: .; D: TRBD1; DNA: TGCAGCGGGGCCTGCAGGGGGCGGCTCGAGCAGTACTTC; CDR3: CSGACRGRLEQYF